Each of the 21 T cell receptor beta chains below was sequenced from the same sample in a study of blood T cell repertoires in COVID-19. Here immunoSEQ multiplex PCR was the method, and the copy in TCRdb shows in-frame clones only, minus some. The table has around 37,000 clones, around 84% seen once. Sequencing was carried out using peripheral blood. The receptors come from a man in his 60s with COVID-19, enrolled during active disease.

This chain links TRBV5-8 with TRBJ2-1; the D gene is possibly TRBD1 (6 bases). Trimming removed 2 bases at V and 0 bases at J, with 21 bases between. CDR3 size: 19 residues. The V gene's germline CDR1 is SGHTS and CDR2 YDEGEE. CDR3 in DNA: TGTGCCAGCAGCTTTGCGTGGCAGGGGCTTATTCGCTCCTACAATGAGCAGTTCTTC. Its translation: CASSFAWQGLIRSYNEQFF.

V gene TRBV30 combines with J gene TRBJ2-2; tentatively, D is TRBD1 (5 bases). CDR3 length: 14 amino acids. V dropped 0 bases and J dropped 4 bases, with 9 bases sitting between them. CDR1 is GTSNPN, CDR2 SVGIG, per germline (reference sequence). The CDR3 coding sequence is TGTGCCTGGAGTGTACGAAGGGGCACCGGGGAGCTGTTTTTT. It codes for CAWSVRRGTGELFF.

V gene TRBV7-9 combines with J gene TRBJ2-3, with 12 bases lining up with TRBD2. CDR3 length: 16 amino acids. CDR1 and CDR2 from the germline V gene are SEHNR and FQNEAQ (reference sequence). V was clipped by 1 base and J by 2 bases; unmatched bases: 1. CDR3: CASSLGTSGNTDTQYF. The CDR3 DNA follows: TGTGCCAGCAGCTTAGGGACTAGCGGGAACACAGATACGCAGTATTTT.

This rearrangement joins TRBV6-2 or TRBV6-3 to TRBJ1-6; no firm D call. Trimming cost V 3 bases and J 4 bases, with 10 bases left between them. The CDR3 length is 15 residues. Germline CDR1 reads MNHEY; CDR2 reads SVGEGT. The CDR3 loop is CASSYGQNYNSPLHF. The CDR3 DNA is TGTGCCAGCAGTTATGGGCAGAATTATAATTCACCCCTCCACTTT.

The chain is built from TRBV27 and TRBJ1-1; 9 bases match TRBD1. J was trimmed by 1 base and V by 5 bases; bases with no gene match: 5. CDR3 length: 15 amino acids. Germline V gives CDR1 MNHEY, CDR2 SMNVEV (reference sequence). The CDR3 sequence: CASSPDRGGNTEAFF. CDR3 bases: TGTGCCAGCAGTCCCGACAGGGGGGGGAACACTGAAGCTTTCTTT.

The chain carries TRBV10-3 and TRBJ1-5, with D possibly being TRBD1 (6 bases). Trimming cost V 0 bases and J 4 bases, with 13 bases left between them. The germline gives CDR1 ENHRY, CDR2 SYGVKD. The length of the CDR3 is 16 residues. The CDR3: CAISESTVGGNQPQHF. Written as DNA, the CDR3 is TGTGCCATCAGTGAGTCAACGGTAGGGGGTAATCAGCCCCAGCATTTT.

The rearrangement links TRBV30 to TRBJ1-5; D is undetermined. From germline, CDR1 is GTSNPN and CDR2 SVGIG (reference sequence). The CDR3 runs 14 residues. Trimming cost V 0 bases and J 4 bases, with 10 bases left between them. CDR3 protein: CAWSVPSGNQPQHF. CDR3 bases: TGTGCCTGGAGTGTACCTAGTGGAAATCAGCCCCAGCATTTT.

The chain employs TRBV6-5 and TRBJ2-3, with 7 bases matching TRBD1. V lost 7 bases to trimming and J lost 1 base; unmatched junction nucleotides: 5. The V gene's germline CDR1 is MNHEY and CDR2 SVGAGI. CDR3 length: 14 residues. The CDR3 loop is CASKVGTGTDTQYF. DNA for the CDR3: TGTGCCAGCAAGGTCGGGACAGGCACAGATACGCAGTATTTT.

This rearrangement joins TRBV4-1 to TRBJ2-7; 7 bases are a match to TRBD2. V shed 2 bases, J shed 0 bases, and the junction held 13 bases outside the gene matches. The CDR3 is 18 residues long. Germline V lookup: CDR1 MGHRA, CDR2 YSYEKL. CDR3 sequence (DNA): TGCGCCAGCAGCCAATGGACCGCCGGCGGGAGTAGCTCCTACGAGCAGTACTTC. Protein sequence: CASSQWTAGGSSSYEQYF.

The rearrangement joins TRBV2 to TRBJ1-1; 9 bases align to TRBD1. J lost 6 bases, V lost 2 bases, and 7 bases had no gene match. CDR3 length equals 15 residues. Germline loops: CDR1 SNHLY, CDR2 FYNNEI. The CDR3 loop reads CASSERGDRASEAFF. The CDR3 bases are TGTGCCAGCAGTGAAAGGGGGGACAGGGCGTCTGAAGCTTTCTTT.

This clone was picked up a small number of times. J is TRBJ1-2 and V is TRBV24-1; 7 positions match TRBD1. The V and J ends lost 5 bases and 3 bases, in that order; junction bases with no gene match: 5. Germline-derived CDR1 and CDR2 are KGHDR and SFDVKD. The CDR3 length is 14 residues. The CDR3 bases are TGTGCCACCAGTGGCAAGGACAGGTACTATGGCTACACCTTC. It is translated as CATSGKDRYYGYTF.

The V gene is TRBV4-1, the J gene TRBJ1-1; TRBD1 aligns across 9 bases. The V gene's germline CDR1 is MGHRA and CDR2 YSYEKL. J was trimmed by 3 bases and V by 5 bases; bases with no gene match: 4. The CDR3 runs to 14 residues. CDR3 in DNA: TGCGCCAGCAGCGAAAGGACAGGGGACACTGAAGCTTTCTTT. Amino acids: CASSERTGDTEAFF.

The gene calls are TRBV30 and TRBJ1-1; the D gene is possibly TRBD1 (5 bases). The CDR3 has 12 residues. Germline V gene data show CDR1 as GTSNPN and CDR2 as SVGIG (reference sequence). V dropped 5 bases and J dropped 5 bases, with 12 bases sitting between them. The CDR3 is CAWGGEETEAFF. CDR3 nucleotides: TGTGCCTGGGGGGGGGAGGAAACTGAAGCTTTCTTT.

In DNA, the CDR3 is TGTGCCAGCAGGTCGGGCTACGAGCAGTACTTC. It translates to CASRSGYEQYF. V and J are TRBV27 and TRBJ2-7; D gene unclear. There are 11 residues in the CDR3. CDR1 is MNHEY and CDR2 is SMNVEV in the germline V gene (reference sequence). V was trimmed by 6 bases and J by 3 bases, leaving 6 bases between them.

The CDR3 DNA reads as TGTGCCAGCAGTTATGGCCTTCACGAGCAGTACTTC. Amino acid sequence: CASSYGLHEQYF. The rearrangement joins TRBV6-2 or TRBV6-3 to TRBJ2-7; no clear D. This CDR3 contains 12 residues. Between the trimmed V and J ends, which lost 3 bases and 5 bases, there was a span of 8 bases. Germline V lookup: CDR1 MNHEY, CDR2 SVGEGT.

This clone was counted between two and nine times. The J gene is TRBJ1-3, the V gene TRBV6-1; D is unresolved. Germline loops: CDR1 MNHNS, CDR2 SASEGT. Trimming stripped 4 bases from V and 8 bases from J, with 21 bases between. The CDR3 loop spans 16 amino acids. CDR3 sequence: CASSGGSARSSDTIYF. The CDR3 DNA reads as TGTGCCAGCAGTGGAGGCTCAGCCCGCTCATCGGACACCATATATTTT.

This chain connects TRBV30 to TRBJ1-4; 10 nucleotides agree with TRBD1. The CDR3 runs to 16 residues. V gave up 4 bases and J gave up 8 bases; unmatched junction bases: 13. Germline V lookup: CDR1 GTSNPN, CDR2 SVGIG (reference sequence). The CDR3 spells CAWTVESGTGAEKLFF. The CDR3 DNA follows: TGTGCCTGGACCGTCGAATCCGGGACAGGGGCCGAAAAACTGTTTTTT.

The rearrangement joins TRBV28 to TRBJ2-3, with D possibly being TRBD1 (5 bases). Trimming removed 1 base at V and 1 base at J, with 15 bases between. Germline lookup yields CDR1 MDHEN and CDR2 SYDVKM. The CDR3 runs to 17 residues. The CDR3: CASSLYFRALGTDTQYF. Here the CDR3 DNA reads TGTGCCAGCAGTTTATACTTCAGGGCGTTGGGCACAGATACGCAGTATTTT.

The V gene is TRBV25-1, the J gene TRBJ2-7; no clear D. Trimming shortened V by 6 bases and J by 6 bases, and 12 bases separated the two germline ends. The germline V gene has CDR1 MGHDK and CDR2 SYGVNS. This CDR3 has 12 residues. The CDR3 region is CASRHDTPEQYF. The CDR3 DNA reads as TGTGCCAGCAGGCATGACACTCCCGAGCAGTACTTC.

CDR3 loop: CASSQEGTSGRARVSYNEQFF. The DNA of the CDR3 is TGCGCCAGCAGCCAAGAAGGTACTAGCGGGAGGGCCCGTGTGTCCTACAATGAGCAGTTCTTC. The chain is built from TRBV4-1 and TRBJ2-1, with 13 bases aligning to TRBD2. V shed 0 bases, J shed 1 base, and the junction held 12 bases outside the gene matches. Germline lookup yields CDR1 MGHRA and CDR2 YSYEKL. The CDR3 contains 21 residues.

The chain's CDR3 is CASSLDQGQPIFNYGYTF. The CDR3, as DNA: TGTGCCAGCAGCTTAGACCAGGGACAGCCAATATTTAACTATGGCTACACCTTC. The chain uses TRBV7-2 and TRBJ1-2; 7 bases line up with TRBD1. Trimming at V came to 1 base and at J to 1 base, leaving 12 bases not matched to a gene. Germline V gene sequence: CDR1 SGHTA, CDR2 FQGNSA. The CDR3 is 18 amino acids.